The TCR beta chain described here comes from a study of blood T cell repertoires in COVID-19 (dated by TCRdb to 2020 to 2021). Regarding the complete study: Collaborator samples came from the United States, Italy and Spain and covered acute and convalescent phases of COVID-19. Where HLA class I and class II types were available, the types were taken from metadata supplied by the sample provider, not from assay-based typing. The repertoires were released in a freely available public database meant as a resource for research on the immune response to SARS-CoV-2. The prospective study material was composed of cDNA or gDNA derived from T cells, B-cell-depleted T cells, or PBMCs. Nearly every sample came with metadata listing a de-identified subject ID, COVID-19 status, age in years and sex. The dataset comprised deeply sampled blood TCRbeta repertoires from subjects exposed to, actively infected with, or recovered from COVID-19. The samples were drawn from two sources: the first 160 participants of the ongoing ImmuneRACE study, and about 1,300 subjects contributed by 6 global collaborators. Points the paper makes about the study in general: How much clinical and demographic metadata was included differed by source and by participant, and the metadata was provided uncurated.

Whole blood was collected in K2EDTA tubes by collaborating institutions according to the institutions' own protocols. For TCRbeta analysis, collaborators shipped samples as frozen whole blood, isolated PBMCs, or DNA extracted from either of those sample types. The V end gives up 3 bases and the J end 1 base, leaving 11 bases in the junction not matched to a gene. From cysteine to phenylalanine, the CDR3 is 17 amino acids long. Only the CDR3 DNA stays, 51 bases, in frame from base 1. CDR1 is given as MDHEN and CDR2 as SYDVKM, both from the germline V gene. TCRbeta CDR3 regions were amplified from genomic DNA using the immunoSEQ Assay, a bias-controlled multiplex PCR. In the original analysis: Within the assay, amplification of reference gene primers was used to estimate how many nucleated cells each sample contained. To quantify the absolute abundance of each unique TCRbeta CDR3 rearrangement, sequence reads were collapsed and filtered. For each sample, productive Simpson clonality was calculated as the square root of Simpson's diversity index across productive rearrangements. TCRdb obtained this table from immuneACCESS and retained in-frame rearrangements with V and J assigned. These tables miss some clones; where compared with another copy, unresolved V genes account for less than half of the shortfall, and the remainder is unexplained. The V and J calls and the clone size are those of that table, but D and trimming were determined from the DNA. This sample lists over 200,000 clones; roughly 80% were detected once. The leading ten clones occupy 2.5% to 3% of the sample.

With respect to this clone: This clone's antigen is unknown. Nothing much larger sits one base from this clone, and base qualities are not available.

This TCR came from a middle-aged woman with active or convalescent COVID-19. The chain employs TRBV28 and TRBJ1-1; the central 7 bases match TRBD1. Sequences were obtained from peripheral blood. The DNA sequence reads TGTGCCAGCAGTTTTCCTCCCGAGGACAGGACGAACACTGAAGCTTTCTTT. Its translation reads: CASSFPPEDRTNTEAFF.